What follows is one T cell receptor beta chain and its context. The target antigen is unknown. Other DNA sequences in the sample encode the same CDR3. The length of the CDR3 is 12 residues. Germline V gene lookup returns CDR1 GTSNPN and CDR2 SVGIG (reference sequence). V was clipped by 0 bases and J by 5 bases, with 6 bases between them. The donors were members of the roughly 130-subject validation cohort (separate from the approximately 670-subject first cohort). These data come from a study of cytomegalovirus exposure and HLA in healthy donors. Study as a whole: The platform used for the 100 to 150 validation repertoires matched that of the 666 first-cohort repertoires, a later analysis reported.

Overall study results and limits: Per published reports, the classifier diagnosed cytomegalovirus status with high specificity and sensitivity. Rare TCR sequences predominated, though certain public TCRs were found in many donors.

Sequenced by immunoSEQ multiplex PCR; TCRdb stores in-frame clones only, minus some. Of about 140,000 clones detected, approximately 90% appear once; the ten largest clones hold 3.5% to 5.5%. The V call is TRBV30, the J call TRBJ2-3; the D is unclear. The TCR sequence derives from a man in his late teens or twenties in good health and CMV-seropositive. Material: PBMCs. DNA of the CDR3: TGTGCCTGGAGTGTACGAGGAGATACGCAGTATTTT. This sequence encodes CAWSVRGDTQYF.